This T cell receptor (beta chain) was sequenced in a study of T cells after yellow fever vaccination. UMIs were added to TCR cDNA along with a universal primer site when it was made by 5'RACE template switching. Each CDR3 protein is one row after TCRdb ran MiXCR on the 5' RACE reads. The sample yields around 46,000 distinct CDR3 sequences, 6.5% to 8.5% seen once. V was shortened by 0 bases and J by 2 bases, with 11 bases between the two germline ends. Per germline, CDR1 DFQATT and CDR2 SNEGSKA (reference sequence). The CDR3 is 15 residues long. This clonotype has ten or more counts. Overall study findings and caveats: Peak timing came faster in the weaker secondary response, day 5 versus 15. Once the booster was given, most primary-vaccination clones reappeared, at approximately 97% for CD4 and around 90% for CD8. Clonotypes appearing in both CD4 and CD8 compartments existed, and their share was small.

The TCR comes from a man between 25 and 39 years old who received the YFV17D yellow fever vaccine. The specimen comprised CD8+ T cells not binding an NS4B(214-222) dextramer, sorted from PBMCs, sampled 45 days after the yellow fever booster vaccination. The chain links TRBV20-1 to TRBJ1-5; D remains unclear. CDR3 sequence reads: CSARDLSWGNQPQHF. As DNA, the CDR3 is TGCAGTGCTAGAGATCTCAGCTGGGGCAATCAGCCCCAGCATTTT.